This T cell receptor beta chain was obtained from a study of CD8+CD57+ T cells in acquired aplastic anemia. Study-level points and caveats: Between patients and controls, roughly 29 CD8+ CDR3 sequences were found in common.

Sequencing involved patients with CD8+CD57+ cell expansion previously shown by flow cytometry. Patients were untreated when blood was sampled. V shed 8 bases and J 7 bases; nucleotides not matched to a gene: 8. This CDR3 has 12 amino acids. Note on this clonotype: Its antigen remains unidentified.

Genomic DNA, the template, was used for profiling of the TCR beta VDJ and CDR3. In TCRdb, the reads were re-called with MiXCR into one record per CDR3 protein. The data contain roughly 220,000 distinct CDR3 sequences, more than 55% of them singletons. Sequences were obtained from sorted CD4+, CD8+, or CD8+CD57+ T cells (not recorded which) from PBMCs. The TCR was taken from a human donor with aplastic anemia. This chain links TRBV12-3 or TRBV12-4 with TRBJ2-7; 7 bases align to TRBD2. In DNA, the CDR3 is TGTGCCAGCCAGCCCTGGGGAGGGGAGCAGTACTTC. Amino acids: CASQPWGGEQYF.